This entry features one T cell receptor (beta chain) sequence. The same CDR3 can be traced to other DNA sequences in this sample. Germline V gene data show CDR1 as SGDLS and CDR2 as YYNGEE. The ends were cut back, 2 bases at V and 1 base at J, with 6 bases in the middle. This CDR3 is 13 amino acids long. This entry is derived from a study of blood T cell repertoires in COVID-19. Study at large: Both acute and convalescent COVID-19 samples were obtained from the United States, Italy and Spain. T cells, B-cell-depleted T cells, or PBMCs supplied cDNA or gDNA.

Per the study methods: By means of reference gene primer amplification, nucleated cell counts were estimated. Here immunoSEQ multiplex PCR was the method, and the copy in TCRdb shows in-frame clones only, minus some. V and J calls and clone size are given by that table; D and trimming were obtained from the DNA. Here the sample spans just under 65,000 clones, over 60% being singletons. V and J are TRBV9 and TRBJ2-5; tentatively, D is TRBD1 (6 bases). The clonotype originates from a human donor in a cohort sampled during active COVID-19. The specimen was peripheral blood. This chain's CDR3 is CASSVDSQETQYF. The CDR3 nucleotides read TGTGCCAGCAGCGTGGACAGCCAAGAGACCCAGTACTTC. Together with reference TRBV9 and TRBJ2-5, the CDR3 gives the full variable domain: DSGVTQTPKHLITATGQRVTLRCSPRSGDLSVYWYQQSLDQGLQFLIQYYNGEERAKGNILERFSAQQFPDLHSELNLSSLELGDSALYFCASSVDSQETQYFGPGTRLLVL.